This entry features one T cell receptor (beta chain) sequence. The antigen is not known. TCRdb's copy holds only in-frame clones and misses some; the assay was immunoSEQ multiplex PCR. The data show 2 million to 2.5 million clones, over 85% seen once. These data belong to a study of shared clonotypes between healthy human individuals. Across the whole study: Contributing individuals were a couple of females and a few males aged 18 to 49.

General study points: Represented genetic and exposure-history diversity was restricted by having few donors. Naive subsets usually exceeded memory subsets in estimated richness.

The germline V and J ends were trimmed by 2 bases and 7 bases, with 18 bases remaining between them. CDR3 length: 15 amino acids. Germline CDR1 MNHNS, CDR2 SASEGT. The receptor comes from a man younger than 30 in good health. The specimen sequenced was naive CD4+ T cells sorted from blood. The sample's subset: CD45RA+ positively selected. The gene calls are TRBV6-1 and TRBJ2-7; D is perhaps TRBD2 (5 bases). CDR3 DNA: TGTGCCAGCAGTGAAAATCTAGCCCACTACGGGGAGCAGTACTTC. Protein sequence: CASSENLAHYGEQYF.